A single sample is the source of the 8 T cell receptor beta chains below, sequenced in a study of T cells in Graves' hyperthyroidism and ophthalmopathy. From RNA transcripts, TCR beta CDR3 regions were amplified. Primed by the HTBI set, a first-round RT-PCR was run on the TCR CDR3. Using its own MiXCR run on the multiplex PCR reads, TCRdb lists one record per CDR3 protein. Of more than 500,000 distinct CDR3 sequences in the sample, about 45% are singletons; the top ten hold around 44%. The source material was peripheral blood or thyroid tissue (not recorded which). The origin of the receptors is an adult woman with Graves' disease, either hyperthyroidism or ophthalmopathy (not recorded which).

V is TRBV6-1 and J is TRBJ2-2; the D is unclear. Looked up from germline, CDR1 is MNHNS and CDR2 is SASEGT. V was cut by 3 bases and J by 4 bases, with 6 bases left in between. The CDR3 covers 13 residues. The CDR3 DNA is TGTGCCAGCAGTGAGGACCGCACCGGGGAGCTGTTTTTT. This gives the protein CASSEDRTGELFF.

This chain uses TRBV9 with TRBJ1-6, with a tentative D call TRBD1 (6 bases). This CDR3 spans 16 amino acids. The V gene lost 5 bases and the J gene lost 6 bases, with 18 bases spanning the gap. Germline V gene lookup returns CDR1 SGDLS and CDR2 YYNGEE. The CDR3 protein is CASSARDTGFNSPLHF. In nucleotides, the CDR3 is TGTGCCAGCAGTGCTAGGGACACAGGGTTTAATTCACCCCTCCACTTT.

This clonotype was observed at least ten times. The chain is built from TRBV29-1 and TRBJ1-2, with D maybe TRBD1 (5 bases). Deletions cut 4 bases from V and 8 bases from J, with 17 bases between. The germline V gene encodes CDR1 SQVTM and CDR2 ANQGSEA. The CDR3 has 13 amino acids. As DNA, the CDR3 is TGCAGCGTTGGCGCAGGGCGCGTTGAGGGCTACACCTTC. It yields the protein CSVGAGRVEGYTF.

This clonotype has only a few counts. The chain employs TRBV12-3 or TRBV12-4 and TRBJ2-5; TRBD1 matches 9 bases. CDR3 length: 17 residues. Losses at the gene ends were 8 bases for V and 5 bases for J; bases not matched to a gene: 18. In nucleotides, the CDR3 is TGTGCCAGCCGGACGGGAAAGGGAACAGGGGGCCTGGAGACCCAGTACTTC. This encodes CASRTGKGTGGLETQYF.

The J gene is TRBJ1-1, the V gene TRBV10-3; D possibly corresponds to TRBD1 (5 bases). V was shortened by 2 bases and J by 4 bases, with 14 bases between the two germline ends. Germline V gene data show CDR1 as ENHRY and CDR2 as SYGVKD. The CDR3 spans 15 residues. CDR3 in amino acids: CAISEPGKGITEAFF. CDR3 nucleotides: TGTGCCATCAGTGAGCCAGGGAAAGGGATCACTGAAGCTTTCTTT.

The chain couples TRBV9 to TRBJ1-1, with D possibly matching TRBD1 (5 bases). The CDR3 is made up of 15 amino acids. From germline, CDR1 is SGDLS and CDR2 YYNGEE. Trimming removed 6 bases at V and 1 base at J, with 16 bases between. CDR3 amino acids: CASKPRTGGNTEAFF. For the CDR3, the DNA is TGTGCCAGCAAACCAAGGACGGGGGGGAACACTGAAGCTTTCTTT.

The V gene is TRBV18, the J gene TRBJ2-7, with D maybe TRBD2 (6 bases). Germline V CDR1 and CDR2: KGHSH, LQKENI. The ends were cut back, 3 bases at V and 2 bases at J, with 11 bases in the middle. The CDR3 totals 14 residues. The CDR3: CASSPGTPTYEQYF. CDR3 in DNA: TGTGCCAGCTCACCCGGGACTCCTACCTACGAGCAGTACTTC.

The V and J genes are TRBV29-1 and TRBJ1-2, with D tentatively TRBD1 (6 bases). From germline, CDR1 is SQVTM and CDR2 ANQGSEA. This CDR3 contains 14 residues. Trimming took 5 bases from V and 4 from J, leaving 17 bases between them. CDR3 protein: CSVPTAGGLYGYTF. The CDR3 nucleotides are TGCAGCGTTCCAACGGCGGGGGGGCTCTATGGCTACACCTTC. Using reference TRBV29-1 and TRBJ1-2 for the parts outside the CDR3, the full variable domain is SAVISQKPSRDICQRGTSLTIQCQVDSQVTMMFWYRQQPGQSLTLIATANQGSEATYESGFVIDKFPISRPNLTFSTLTVSNMSPEDSSIYLCSVPTAGGLYGYTFGSGTRLTVV.